These 6 T cell receptor beta chains share one sample of origin, sequenced in a study of tumor-infiltrating lymphocytes in primary liver carcinoma (dated by TCRdb to the late 2010s). Sequencing was performed on an Illumina HiSeq 2500. Using a constant-region primer and ProtoScript II reverse transcriptase, TCRbeta-specific cDNA was reverse-transcribed from 400 to 550 ng total RNA. TCRbeta libraries were built with three nested multiplex PCR rounds, a slightly modified ARM-PCR procedure. Each of the first two PCR rounds ran for approximately 9 cycles using multiplex TRBV1-TRBV30 forward primers together with a Cbeta reverse primer. TCRdb reran the public reads through fastp at Q25 and MiXCR, keeping productive beta chains. Rows matching on CDR3 protein sequence are summarized as one entry with the most common DNA and genes. The sample has fewer than 350,000 distinct CDR3 sequences on record, around three fifths of them singletons. The top ten constitute about 8.4% of the sample.

Blood RNA was extracted from unsorted whole blood with TRIzol reagent; germline DNA came from the DNeasy Blood & Tissue kit. The sequenced sample was peripheral blood. These TCRs come from a middle-aged man with primary liver carcinoma and hepatitis B virus infection.

This clonotype showed up many times. The chain links TRBV6-2 or TRBV6-3 to TRBJ2-3, with D unresolved. V shed 4 bases and J shed 3 bases, with 5 bases lying between them. The CDR3 length is 12 residues. Germline loops: CDR1 MNHEY, CDR2 SVGEGT. The chain's CDR3 is CASSSATDTQYF. The CDR3 DNA reads as TGTGCCAGCAGTTCAGCGACAGATACGCAGTATTTT.

This clonotype was detected many times. The chain couples TRBV6-1 to TRBJ1-1; tentatively, D is TRBD1 (6 bases). The length of the CDR3 is 14 residues. CDR1 and CDR2 from the germline V gene are MNHNS and SASEGT. With 6 bases removed from V and 1 base from J, the gap between germline ends came to 12 bases. The CDR3 bases are TGTGCCAGCAGAGGGGGAAGAGGGAACACTGAAGCTTTCTTT. Amino acid sequence: CASRGGRGNTEAFF.

A word on this clonotype: The junction departs from germline at one end; a sequencing error may be responsible. This chain links TRBV5-1 with TRBJ2-2, with TRBD2 matching 11 bases. The CDR3 has 15 residues. Germline V gives CDR1 SGHRS, CDR2 YFSETQ. CDR3 amino acids: CASSRLAGSTGELVF. The DNA of the CDR3 is TGCGCCAGCAGCAGACTAGCGGGGTCCACCGGGGAGCTGGTTTTT.

V is TRBV11-2 and J is TRBJ2-7; D not resolved. Germline-derived CDR1 and CDR2 are SGHAT and FQNNGV. The CDR3 sequence is 10 residues long. Written as DNA, the CDR3 is TGTGCTAGTGGGACCTACGAGCAGTACGTC. Encoded protein: CASGTYEQYV.

This rearrangement joins TRBV4-2 to TRBJ2-1; D might be TRBD1 (6 bases). This CDR3 has 15 residues. Germline CDR1 reads LGHNA; CDR2 reads YNFKEQ. Between the trimmed V and J ends, which lost 0 bases and 7 bases, there was a span of 13 bases. CDR3 nucleotides: TGTGCCAGCAGCCAAGACCGGGACACGTTTAATGAGCAGTTCTTC. Amino acids: CASSQDRDTFNEQFF.

This clonotype appeared many times. The V and J genes are TRBV12-3 or TRBV12-4 and TRBJ2-2, with 12 nucleotides matching TRBD1. Trimming cost V 4 bases and J 1 base; bases outside gene matches: 7. The length of the CDR3 is 18 residues. The CDR3 coding sequence is TGTGCCAGCAGTTCCCGGGACAGGGGGCCACTGAACACCGGGGAGCTGTTTTTT. It translates to CASSSRDRGPLNTGELFF.